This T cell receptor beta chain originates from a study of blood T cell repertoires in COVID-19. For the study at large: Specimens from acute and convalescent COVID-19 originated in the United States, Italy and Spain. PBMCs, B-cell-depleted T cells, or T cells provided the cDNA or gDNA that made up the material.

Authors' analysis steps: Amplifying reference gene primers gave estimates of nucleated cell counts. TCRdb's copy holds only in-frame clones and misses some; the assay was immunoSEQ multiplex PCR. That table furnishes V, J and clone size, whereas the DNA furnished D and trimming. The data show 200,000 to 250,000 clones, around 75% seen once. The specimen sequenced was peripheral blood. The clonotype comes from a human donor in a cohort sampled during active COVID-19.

The CDR3 protein is CASSLDGGLYNEQFF. The CDR3 DNA sequence: TGTGCCAGCAGCTTAGACGGGGGGCTGTACAATGAGCAGTTCTTC. This chain uses TRBV7-2 with TRBJ2-1, with D perhaps TRBD2 (7 bases). V was shortened by 1 base and J by 4 bases, with 11 bases between the two germline ends. Looked up from germline, CDR1 is SGHTA and CDR2 is FQGNSA. The CDR3 loop spans 15 amino acids.